Shown below are 22 T cell receptor beta chains from a single sample sequenced in a study of beta chain features in type 1 diabetes. Regarding the study as a whole: A moderate, significant TCRB CDR3 shortening appeared in type 1 diabetes across four CD4+ subsets.

Their antigens remain unidentified. Every isolated RNA sample was fully reverse transcribed, so sequencing captured expressed TCRB transcripts. Sequencing was performed with immunoSEQ multiplex PCR; in TCRdb, only in-frame clones are kept and a portion is missing. The sample lists hundreds of thousands of clones; about 14% were seen once. The specimen sequenced was naive CD4+ T cells from blood. The receptor source for this set is a man aged 18 to 29 with type 1 diabetes.

Only a few counts were recorded for this clone. V usage is TRBV2 and J usage is TRBJ2-7; D is possibly TRBD1 or TRBD2 (5 bases each). The CDR3 contains 17 residues. V lost 4 bases and J lost 0, with 19 bases in between. Germline CDR1 SNHLY, CDR2 FYNNEI. Written as DNA, the CDR3 is TGTGCCAGCAGTGGCCGGGCCTGGGCAGGGAGCTCCTACGAGCAGTACTTC. It is translated as CASSGRAWAGSSYEQYF.

This clone was seen more than once but under ten times. V gene TRBV25-1 combines with J gene TRBJ2-5, with no clear D. Trimming removed 2 bases at V and 1 base at J, with 8 bases between. Germline-derived CDR1 and CDR2 are MGHDK and SYGVNS. The CDR3 has 14 residues. Here the CDR3 reads CASSEKIAQETQYF. CDR3 coding DNA: TGTGCCAGCAGTGAAAAGATAGCCCAAGAGACCCAGTACTTC. The entire variable domain, with the rest obtained from reference TRBV25-1 and TRBJ2-5, is as follows: EADIYQTPRYLVIGTGKKITLECSQTMGHDKMYWYQQDPGMELHLIHYSYGVNSTEKGDLSSESTVSRIRTEHFPLTLESARPSHTSQYLCASSEKIAQETQYFGPGTRLLVL.

This clone was detected a few times. V is TRBV30 and J is TRBJ2-5, with D hard to call. The CDR3 is 13 amino acids. The ends were cut back, 2 bases at V and 3 bases at J, with 10 bases in the middle. Germline CDR1 is GTSNPN and CDR2 is SVGIG (reference sequence). The CDR3 coding sequence is TGTGCCTGGAGTCTAGTGCTAAAAGAGACCCAGTACTTC. Amino acid sequence: CAWSLVLKETQYF.

This chain joins TRBV7-2 and TRBJ2-5, with D possibly TRBD2 on 6 matching bases. Germline CDR1 reads SGHTA; CDR2 reads FQGNSA. V was cut by 5 bases and J by 2 bases, with 15 bases left in between. The CDR3 is 15 residues long. CDR3 sequence reads: CASSLSWGVQETQYF. As DNA, the CDR3 is TGTGCCAGCAGCCTCAGTTGGGGGGTTCAAGAGACCCAGTACTTC.

V and J are TRBV2 and TRBJ1-5; TRBD1 is a possible D gene (6 bases). The CDR3 has 14 amino acids. Germline-derived CDR1 and CDR2 are SNHLY and FYNNEI. V lost 5 bases and J lost 2, with 10 bases in between. The CDR3 region is CASSRDTGNQPQHF. The CDR3 DNA is TGTGCCAGCAGTAGGGACACTGGCAATCAGCCCCAGCATTTT. The full variable domain, in which reference TRBV2 and TRBJ1-5 provide the parts outside the CDR3, is EPEVTQTPSHQVTQMGQEVILRCVPISNHLYFYWYRQILGQKVEFLVSFYNNEISEKSEIFDDQFSVERPDGSNFTLKIRSTKLEDSAMYFCASSRDTGNQPQHFGDGTRLSIL.

The chain joins TRBV19 to TRBJ2-3; D is undetermined. Germline V gene lookup returns CDR1 LNHDA and CDR2 SQIVND (reference sequence). The germline V and J ends were trimmed by 0 bases and 2 bases, with 6 bases remaining between them. The CDR3 covers 14 residues. The CDR3 region has the DNA TGTGCCAGTAGTATAGACCACCACACAGATACGCAGTATTTT. It specifies CASSIDHHTDTQYF.

The V gene is TRBV11-2, the J gene TRBJ2-5, with 7 bases fitting TRBD2. V shed 3 bases, J shed 2 bases, and the junction held 3 bases outside the gene matches. Looked up from germline, CDR1 is SGHAT and CDR2 is FQNNGV. This CDR3 has 14 residues. In nucleotides, the CDR3 is TGTGCCAGCAGCTTGGGAGGGAGACAAGAGACCCAGTACTTC. It is translated as CASSLGGRQETQYF.

This clone was seen a few times. The chain employs TRBV18 and TRBJ2-7; D unclear. Trimming stripped 0 bases from V and 0 bases from J, with 9 bases between. This CDR3 is built from 15 residues. CDR1 and CDR2 (germline): KGHSH, LQKENI. For the CDR3, the DNA is TGTGCCAGCTCACCACCTATTGAGAGCTCCTACGAGCAGTACTTC. Protein sequence: CASSPPIESSYEQYF.

This clone was detected a few times. The chain has TRBV7-2 and TRBJ2-6; 8 bases map to TRBD2. Germline CDR1 is SGHTA and CDR2 is FQGNSA. This CDR3 has 15 amino acids. Trimming cost V 9 bases and J 0 bases; bases outside gene matches: 4. In nucleotides, the CDR3 is TGTGCCAGTCTAGCGGGTGGCTCTGGGGCCAACGTCCTGACTTTC. Translation: CASLAGGSGANVLTF.

This clone was counted only a few times. V and J are TRBV29-1 and TRBJ2-7, with 13 bases lining up with TRBD2. V shed 7 bases, J shed 3 bases, and the junction held 3 bases outside the gene matches. CDR1 is SQVTM and CDR2 is ANQGSEA in the germline V gene. The CDR3 length is 13 residues. CDR3 protein: CSAWTSGSYEQYF. CDR3 sequence (DNA): TGCAGCGCCTGGACTAGCGGGAGCTACGAGCAGTACTTC.

As concerns this clone: In the same sample, other DNA sequences code for this CDR3. The genes are TRBV29-1 and TRBJ2-5; possibly TRBD1 or TRBD2 for D (5 bases each). The germline CDR1 and CDR2 sequences are SQVTM and ANQGSEA. Trimming left V 7 bases short and J 5 bases short, with 20 bases between. The CDR3 is made up of 14 amino acids. For the CDR3, the DNA is TGCAGCGCCGAGGGGCGGGCCCCGGCGGAGACCCAGTACTTC. Amino acids: CSAEGRAPAETQYF.

This clone was observed a handful of times. J is TRBJ2-4 and V is TRBV6-6; 9 bases map to TRBD1. The CDR3 sequence is 14 residues long. Germline lookup yields CDR1 MNHNY and CDR2 SVGAGI (reference sequence). V lost 4 bases and J lost 11; bases outside the gene matches: 9. CDR3 DNA: TGTGCCAGCAGTTCGCCGGGACAGGGACTGGTTCAGTACTTC. Protein product: CASSSPGQGLVQYF.

The CDR3 loop is CASSLSLGSGINQPQHF. In DNA, the CDR3 is TGTGCCAGCAGCTTAAGTCTGGGGTCAGGGATCAATCAGCCCCAGCATTTT. This chain joins TRBV7-2 and TRBJ1-5, with a possible D match to TRBD1 (5 bases). Germline V gene lookup returns CDR1 SGHTA and CDR2 FQGNSA. Trimming pared 2 bases from V and 3 bases from J, leaving 17 bases between. The CDR3 runs to 17 residues.

The chain carries TRBV14 and TRBJ1-2; tentatively, D is TRBD1 (5 bases). There are 15 residues in the CDR3. Trimming pared 4 bases from V and 0 bases from J, leaving 12 bases between. Germline V gene lookup returns CDR1 SGHDN and CDR2 FVKESK. This chain's CDR3 is CASSRAGGANYGYTF. Written as DNA, the CDR3 is TGTGCCAGCAGCCGAGCCGGGGGAGCTAACTATGGCTACACCTTC.

This clone was detected only a few times. The chain uses TRBV25-1 and TRBJ2-2; D gene ambiguous. The length of the CDR3 is 14 residues. CDR1 is MGHDK and CDR2 is SYGVNS in the germline V gene. Between the trimmed V and J ends, which lost 3 bases and 3 bases, there was a span of 8 bases. The CDR3 protein is CASSEGYYTGELFF. DNA for the CDR3: TGTGCCAGCAGTGAGGGTTATTACACCGGGGAGCTGTTTTTT. The variable domain in full, with the rest retrieved from reference TRBV25-1 and TRBJ2-2, is EADIYQTPRYLVIGTGKKITLECSQTMGHDKMYWYQQDPGMELHLIHYSYGVNSTEKGDLSSESTVSRIRTEHFPLTLESARPSHTSQYLCASSEGYYTGELFFGEGSRLTVL.

CDR3 in amino acids: CASSTRGYEKLFF. CDR3 bases: TGTGCCAGCAGTACCAGGGGATACGAAAAACTGTTTTTT. The chain couples TRBV28 to TRBJ1-4; the D gene is possibly TRBD1 (6 bases). Germline V gene lookup returns CDR1 MDHEN and CDR2 SYDVKM. Trimming left V 5 bases short and J 8 bases short, with 12 bases between. The CDR3 covers 13 residues.

This clone has only a few counts. The gene calls are TRBV28 and TRBJ1-2; 8 bases align to TRBD1. J was trimmed by 6 bases and V by 1 base; bases with no gene match: 7. The CDR3 has 15 residues. The germline V gene has CDR1 MDHEN and CDR2 SYDVKM. CDR3 amino acids: CASSLSPSQGDGYTF. The CDR3 DNA reads as TGTGCCAGCAGTTTATCTCCTTCACAGGGGGATGGCTACACCTTC.

The genes are TRBV27 and TRBJ2-5; 7 positions match TRBD1. This CDR3 spans 12 amino acids. After removal of 8 bases from V and 6 bases from J, the junction contained 6 bases not matched to a gene. From germline, CDR1 is MNHEY and CDR2 SMNVEV (reference sequence). CDR3 DNA sequence: TGTGCCAGCCGACAGGGAACCAAGACCCAGTACTTC. This translates into CASRQGTKTQYF.

The chain carries TRBV7-2 and TRBJ1-1; possible D gene TRBD1, 6 bases. The CDR3 contains 15 residues. Deletions cut 5 bases from V and 0 bases from J, with 13 bases between. Germline V gene sequence: CDR1 SGHTA, CDR2 FQGNSA. CDR3 coding DNA: TGTGCCAGCAGCCCCCAACAGGGCTTGAACACTGAAGCTTTCTTT. Protein product: CASSPQQGLNTEAFF.

A note on this clone: This CDR3 is also generated by other DNA sequences in the sample. The J gene is TRBJ2-5, the V gene TRBV30; unclear D gene. With the DNA end fitting TRBJ2-7 better, the J assignment may be wrong. Germline V gene data show CDR1 as GTSNPN and CDR2 as SVGIG (reference sequence). The CDR3 has 12 residues. The CDR3 DNA is TGTGCCTGGAGCGTCAGCTCCTACGAGCAGTACTTC. Translation gives CAWSVSSYEQYF.

The chain combines TRBV7-2 with TRBJ2-7, with a tentative D call TRBD1 (6 bases). V shed 4 bases and J shed 3 bases, with 28 bases lying between them. CDR3 length: 19 residues. Germline assignment: CDR1 SGHTA and CDR2 FQGNSA. Here the CDR3 DNA reads TGTGCCAGCAGCTCGCCAGAGGGTTTAGGACAGTCAACAAACTACGAGCAGTACTTC. Translating gives CASSSPEGLGQSTNYEQYF.

This chain links TRBV6-6 with TRBJ2-7; D tentatively reads TRBD1 or TRBD2 (5 bases each). V lost 7 bases to trimming and J lost 3 bases, with 10 bases between them. Germline V gene data show CDR1 as MNHNY and CDR2 as SVGAGI (reference sequence). The CDR3 has 12 amino acids. The CDR3 loop is CASTGTNYEQYF. CDR3 DNA: TGTGCCAGCACCGGGACGAACTACGAGCAGTACTTC.